The 14 T cell receptor beta chains given below trace back to one sample, sequenced in a study of beta chain features in type 1 diabetes. The whole isolated RNA underwent reverse transcription, so sequencing captured expressed TCRB transcripts. Generated by immunoSEQ multiplex PCR, the TCRdb table keeps only in-frame clones and is missing some. This table holds about 360,000 clones, about 12% found once. Sequencing input: naive CD4+ T cells from blood. These receptors all stem from a man aged 18 to 35 in good health.

This clone was recorded a few times. CDR3 sequence: CAWRQGSTQYF. The DNA for the CDR3 is TGTGCCTGGAGACAGGGGTCGACCCAGTACTTC. The chain carries TRBV30 and TRBJ2-5, with 7 bases lining up with TRBD1. This CDR3 comprises 11 residues. V lost 3 bases to trimming and J lost 7 bases; unmatched junction nucleotides: 2. Germline assignment: CDR1 GTSNPN and CDR2 SVGIG (reference sequence).

This clone was seen a few times. This rearrangement joins TRBV6-1 to TRBJ1-2, with no clear D. V dropped 3 bases and J dropped 8 bases, with 22 bases sitting between them. Germline V gene sequence: CDR1 MNHNS, CDR2 SASEGT. The CDR3 length is 16 residues. DNA of the CDR3: TGTGCCAGCAGTGACTACTGGGGAGCAGGTATCGGCGGCTACACCTTC. It is translated as CASSDYWGAGIGGYTF.

About this clone itself: The junction departs from the called germline gene at one end, perhaps through a read error. The chain couples TRBV5-1 to TRBJ2-1; 8 nucleotides agree with TRBD2. The CDR3 runs to 15 residues. Germline V gene sequence: CDR1 SGHRS, CDR2 YFSETQ. CDR3 in DNA: TGCGCCAGCAGATTGGCCCCAGCGGGAGAGGGTGAGCAGTTCTTC. Translating gives CASRLAPAGEGEQFF.

V is TRBV27 and J is TRBJ2-6; D gene unclear. Trimming pared 3 bases from V and 0 bases from J, leaving 9 bases between. Looked up from germline, CDR1 is MNHEY and CDR2 is SMNVEV (reference sequence). The CDR3 consists of 16 residues. The CDR3 region is CASSLAARSGANVLTF. The CDR3 DNA sequence: TGTGCCAGCAGTTTGGCCGCCCGCTCTGGGGCCAACGTCCTGACTTTC.

The rearrangement uses TRBV29-1 and TRBJ2-3; 9 nucleotides align to TRBD1. Germline V gives CDR1 SQVTM, CDR2 ANQGSEA. The CDR3 extends over 14 amino acids. The ends lost 6 bases at V and 2 bases at J; junction bases unmatched: 6. CDR3 amino acids: CSVAGTGNTDTQYF. DNA of the CDR3: TGCAGCGTGGCCGGGACAGGGAACACAGATACGCAGTATTTT.

V is TRBV28 and J is TRBJ2-5; D possibly corresponds to TRBD2 (7 bases). With the DNA end fitting TRBJ2-7 better, the J assignment may be wrong. The CDR3 contains 13 residues. Germline CDR1 MDHEN, CDR2 SYDVKM. CDR3 protein: CASSLNREGEQYF. CDR3 coding DNA: TGTGCCAGCAGTTTAAACAGGGAGGGCGAGCAGTACTTC.

This clone was detected only a few times. CDR3 residues: CASRPTPQGSTDTQYF. The CDR3 DNA is TGTGCCAGCAGGCCAACCCCCCAGGGTAGCACAGATACGCAGTATTTT. V usage is TRBV28 and J usage is TRBJ2-3; D is possibly TRBD1 (5 bases). Trimming removed 6 bases at V and 0 bases at J, with 16 bases between. The CDR3 spans 16 residues. Germline-derived CDR1 and CDR2 are MDHEN and SYDVKM.

This clone was observed a few times. This rearrangement joins TRBV6-6 to TRBJ2-1, with 10 bases lining up with TRBD1. V was pared by 0 bases and J by 3 bases, with 2 bases of the junction left unmatched. The germline V gene encodes CDR1 MNHNY and CDR2 SVGAGI (reference sequence). This CDR3 is 16 amino acids long. The CDR3 loop is CASSYSRTGGYNEQFF. CDR3 nucleotides: TGTGCCAGCAGTTACTCGAGGACAGGGGGCTACAATGAGCAGTTCTTC.

This clone was recorded a few times. V is TRBV13 and J is TRBJ1-2, with D uncertain. V lost 3 bases and J lost 8, with 10 bases in between. CDR3 size: 12 residues. Per the germline V gene, CDR1 is PRHDT and CDR2 is FYEKMQ (reference sequence). The CDR3 sequence is CASSFSSGGYTF. In DNA, the CDR3 is TGTGCCAGCAGCTTTAGCAGTGGAGGCTACACCTTC.

This clone was detected only a few times. The J gene is TRBJ2-2, the V gene TRBV12-5; D gene uncertain. Trimming cost V 7 bases and J 0 bases, with 12 bases left between them. Germline V gene data show CDR1 as LGHNT and CDR2 as FRNRAP. CDR3 size: 15 residues. The CDR3 bases are TGTGCTAGTGCCCCTGGGCCCGCGAACACCGGGGAGCTGTTTTTT. Amino acids: CASAPGPANTGELFF. Using reference TRBV12-5 and TRBJ2-2 for the parts outside the CDR3, the full variable domain is DARVTQTPRHKVTEMGQEVTMRCQPILGHNTVFWYRQTMMQGLELLAYFRNRAPLDDSGMPKDRFSAEMPDATLATLKIQPSEPRDSAVYFCASAPGPANTGELFFGEGSRLTVL.

The chain uses TRBV7-3 and TRBJ1-1; no definite D call. Germline loops: CDR1 SGHTA, CDR2 FQGTGA. V was pared by 5 bases and J by 0 bases, with 7 bases between. The CDR3 loop spans 13 amino acids. CDR3 bases: TGTGCCAGCAGCAGTGAGGTGAACACTGAAGCTTTCTTT. Protein sequence: CASSSEVNTEAFF.

This chain uses TRBV9 with TRBJ1-1; TRBD1 is a possible D gene (5 bases). Germline CDR1 reads SGDLS; CDR2 reads YYNGEE. Trimming took off 4 bases at V and 6 bases at J, with 16 bases between the two ends. CDR3 length: 14 amino acids. The CDR3 spells CASSKWRGSPEAFF. The CDR3, as DNA: TGTGCCAGCAGCAAGTGGAGGGGCTCACCTGAAGCTTTCTTT.

This clone was detected only a few times. V gene TRBV18 combines with J gene TRBJ2-7; 8 bases match TRBD1. V gave up 4 bases and J gave up 0 bases; unmatched junction bases: 8. The CDR3 is 16 amino acids. Germline CDR1 KGHSH, CDR2 LQKENI. CDR3 protein: CASSLSPGQASYEQYF. In nucleotides, the CDR3 is TGTGCCAGCTCACTTAGTCCGGGACAGGCCTCCTACGAGCAGTACTTC.

The J gene is TRBJ2-3, the V gene TRBV27; TRBD2 might be the D (6 bases). The CDR3 is 15 residues long. From germline, CDR1 is MNHEY and CDR2 SMNVEV (reference sequence). Trimming stripped 2 bases from V and 3 bases from J, with 12 bases between. The CDR3 bases are TGTGCCAGCAGTTTACGGGGGATTGGGACAGATACGCAGTATTTT. Its protein is CASSLRGIGTDTQYF.